This is a list of T cell receptor beta chains from one sample in a study of T cell responses to AZD1222 COVID-19 vaccine. The assay was immunoSEQ multiplex PCR, and TCRdb's table has in-frame clones only and misses some. The sample includes 70,000 to 90,000 clones, about 82% of them seen just once. The specimen comprised peripheral blood, sampled on day 0 of AZD1222 vaccination. These receptors were obtained from an adult in good health. CDR3s include the opening cysteine and the closing phenylalanine or tryptophan. Fields, in order: D gene, clone size, J gene, V gene, CDR3 length, CDR3 DNA, CDR3 protein. D genes are given only for firm matches. Not all rows give a size; the values are once, few, many and, for expanded clones, a class.

>.|.|TRBJ2-5|TRBV12-3/TRBV12-4|13
TGTGCCAGCAGTACAACCCCCACAGAGACCCAGTACTTC
CASSTTPTETQYF
>TRBD1|.|TRBJ1-1|TRBV5-8|15
TGTGCCAGCAGCCCTGGAGACAGGGAAGTGACTGAAGCTTTCTTT
CASSPGDREVTEAFF
>TRBD2|.|TRBJ2-3|TRBV27|16
TGTGCCAGCAGTCAGGGACTAGAGGTTAGCACAGATACGCAGTATTTT
CASSQGLEVSTDTQYF
>.|.|TRBJ1-1|TRBV19|16
TGTGCCAGTAGTATAGATCAGGACAGTCTGAACACTGAAGCTTTCTTT
CASSIDQDSLNTEAFF
>TRBD2|.|TRBJ2-1|TRBV28|20
TGTGCCAGCAGTTTCCCACGAGCGGGCCGAGCGGGAGGCTCCTACAATGAGCAGTTCTTC
CASSFPRAGRAGGSYNEQFF
>.|.|TRBJ2-2|TRBV15|14
TGTGCCACCAGCAGACCCTTAAGGACCGGGGAGCTGTTTTTT
CATSRPLRTGELFF
>.|.|TRBJ1-2|TRBV29-1|13
TGCAGCGTGGCCCACAGTGAAGTCTATGGCTACACCTTC
CSVAHSEVYGYTF
>TRBD2|.|TRBJ2-3|TRBV5-1|15
TGCGCCAGCAGCTTTGAAGCGGGGGGAATAGATACGCAGTATTTT
CASSFEAGGIDTQYF
>TRBD1|.|TRBJ1-6|TRBV18|17
TGTGCCAGCTCACCGCAAGGGCAGGGGGCTATCGGTTCACCCCTCCACTTT
CASSPQGQGAIGSPLHF
>.|.|TRBJ1-1|TRBV9|16
TGTGCCAGCAGCCCCTCAGGGACTCAAGGTTACACTGAAGCTTTCTTT
CASSPSGTQGYTEAFF
>TRBD2|.|TRBJ2-3|TRBV27|17
TGTGCCAGCGTCGCGGGCGGCCCCCAAGCGGGGACAGATACGCAGTATTTT
CASVAGGPQAGTDTQYF
>TRBD2|.|TRBJ2-3|TRBV28|16
TGTGCCAGCCGCTCCCCTACTAGCGGGAGTTCCGCTACGCAGTATTTT
CASRSPTSGSSATQYF
>.|.|TRBJ2-1|TRBV4-1|13
TGCGCCAGCAGCCACAGCAGGAACGATGAGCAGTTCTTC
CASSHSRNDEQFF
>.|.|TRBJ1-1|TRBV6-2/TRBV6-3|13
TGTGCCAGCAGCGACAGTAGGGAGACTGAAGCTTTCTTT
CASSDSRETEAFF
>TRBD2|.|TRBJ2-5|TRBV5-6|15
TGTGCCAGCAGCTTGGGGCTAGCGGGACAAGAGACCCAGTACTTC
CASSLGLAGQETQYF
>.|few|TRBJ2-7|TRBV6-6|16
TGTGCCAGCACTAAACAAACTCCGGGATACCTCTACGAGCAGTACTTC
CASTKQTPGYLYEQYF
>.|.|TRBJ1-1|TRBV6-2/TRBV6-3|13
TGTGCCAGCAGTTTCCGGGGTTATGCTGAAGCTTTCTTT
CASSFRGYAEAFF
>TRBD1|.|TRBJ2-5|TRBV7-8|14
TGTGCCAGCAGCTTAGGGGACAGGGGACAGACCCAGTACTTC
CASSLGDRGQTQYF
>.|.|TRBJ2-7|TRBV2|13
TGTGCCAGCAGTGAAGAGTTCTCCTACGAGCAGTACTTC
CASSEEFSYEQYF
>.|.|TRBJ1-5|TRBV6-5|13
TGTGCCAGCAGTAGACAGATCAATCAGCCCCAGCATTTT
CASSRQINQPQHF
>TRBD1|.|TRBJ1-6|TRBV6-1|15
TGTGCCAGCAGTGAAGCAGTAGGGGGCAGATCACCCCTCCACTTT
CASSEAVGGRSPLHF
>.|.|TRBJ1-2|TRBV5-1|14
TGCGCCAGCAGCTTGGCCGCGACAGCCTATGGCTACACCTTC
CASSLAATAYGYTF
>TRBD2|.|TRBJ2-4|TRBV13|17
TGTGCCAGCAGCTTGTCTCTAGCGGGTCCAGCCAAAAACATTCAGTACTTC
CASSLSLAGPAKNIQYF
>.|.|TRBJ2-7|TRBV2|11
TGTGCCAGCAGTGCCGACTACGAGCAGTACTTC
CASSADYEQYF
>.|.|TRBJ1-2|TRBV9|14
TGTGCCAGCAGCGTCGGGCAGCCGGCGTATGGCTACACCTTC
CASSVGQPAYGYTF